This entry is about one TCR beta chain. The antigen remains unidentified. This CDR3 has 16 residues. Trimming at V came to 0 bases and at J to 7 bases, leaving 7 bases not matched to a gene. Germline V CDR1 and CDR2: LNHNV, YYDKDF (reference sequence). This specimen comes from a study of cytomegalovirus exposure and HLA in healthy donors. Study context: HLA-typed donors contributed about 85 million unique TCRs, which were held in an early data release.

Regarding the study as a whole: CMV serostatus was the only recorded immune exposure for donors. Later work showed greater clonal expansion in HLA-associated TCR beta chains than in equally common others.

In the PCR, 60 Vbeta and 13 Jbeta primers were used. TCRdb's copy holds only in-frame clones and misses some; the assay was immunoSEQ multiplex PCR. The data show approximately 120,000 clones, with more than 70% seen just once and about 8.3% held by the top ten. The TCR comes from a woman between 45 and 65 years old in good health and CMV-seropositive. V usage is TRBV15 and J usage is TRBJ1-5, with 9 positions matching TRBD1. The specimen was PBMCs. CDR3 in DNA: TGTGCCACCAGCAGAGATCCCACAGGGGGCCACCAGCCCCAGCATTTT. Encoded protein: CATSRDPTGGHQPQHF.